One TCR beta chain is described in this entry. The antigen remains undetermined. This sample is drawn from a study of T cells after yellow fever vaccination. Overall study context: Preparation of the low-cell-number fractions used SMART-Seq v4 Ultra Low Input.

Broader study findings: The CD4 compartment and the CD8 compartment contained a small share of clonotypes in common. Detected again after the booster were most primary-vaccination clones, at approximately 95% CD4 and 80% to 90% CD8.

For TCR, cDNA came from 5'RACE template switching, which added a universal primer site and UMIs. In TCRdb, the 5' RACE reads were re-called with MiXCR into one record per CDR3 protein. The sample has fewer than 500,000 distinct CDR3 sequences; approximately 18% are singletons. The CDR3 loop spans 14 amino acids. V gave up 4 bases and J gave up 7 bases; unmatched junction bases: 8. Germline V gene sequence: CDR1 SGHRS, CDR2 YFSETQ. This chain uses TRBV5-1 with TRBJ2-1; 7 nucleotides line up with TRBD1. The sequencing here drew on PBMCs, taken before the yellow fever booster vaccination. This receptor was taken from a man aged 18-30 years who received the YFV17D yellow fever vaccine. CDR3 DNA: TGCGCCAGCAGCCCAGACGACAGGGTAAATGAGCAGTTCTTC. Translating gives CASSPDDRVNEQFF.